The rows below give T cell receptor beta chains drawn from one sample of a study of identical twins. TCRdb passed the 5' RACE reads through MiXCR, listing each CDR3 protein once. This sample has 300,000 or so distinct CDR3 sequences; more than 8% occur once, and the top ten carry roughly 6.8%. This sample was shared with a second study, whose subject was yellow fever vaccine responses in identical twins.

The specimen was CD8+ T cells sorted from blood. The receptors were gathered from a woman aged 18-29 years in good health. Both conserved end residues are part of each CDR3. Fields, in order: V gene, J gene, clone size, D gene, CDR3 protein, CDR3 DNA. A D gene is named only where the DNA matches it firmly. The size entry is marked missing in some rows and otherwise reads once, few, many or a size class.

V gene: TRBV7-9; J gene: TRBJ2-2; clone size: NA; D gene: NA; CDR3 protein: CASGYPNTGELFF; CDR3 DNA: TGTGCCAGCGGGTACCCGAACACCGGGGAGCTGTTTTTT
V gene: TRBV7-9; J gene: TRBJ2-3; clone size: NA; D gene: NA; CDR3 protein: CATISDSSHTDTQYF; CDR3 DNA: TGTGCCACAATAAGCGATTCGAGCCACACAGATACGCAGTATTTT
V gene: TRBV29-1; J gene: TRBJ2-3; clone size: many; D gene: NA; CDR3 protein: CSVEVLLDLDTQYF; CDR3 DNA: TGCAGCGTTGAAGTTTTACTAGACTTGGATACGCAGTATTTT
V gene: TRBV12-3/TRBV12-4; J gene: TRBJ2-1; clone size: many; D gene: NA; CDR3 protein: CASSQGSVRNEQFF; CDR3 DNA: TGTGCCAGCAGCCAGGGGAGCGTCAGGAATGAGCAGTTCTTC
V gene: TRBV27; J gene: TRBJ2-7; clone size: few; D gene: NA; CDR3 protein: CASSLRNSYEQYF; CDR3 DNA: TGTGCCAGCAGCCTTAGGAATTCCTACGAGCAGTACTTC
V gene: TRBV9; J gene: TRBJ1-1; clone size: many; D gene: NA; CDR3 protein: CASSAQEYTEAFF; CDR3 DNA: TGTGCCAGCAGCGCTCAAGAGTACACTGAAGCTTTCTTT
V gene: TRBV6-2/TRBV6-3; J gene: TRBJ2-5; clone size: NA; D gene: NA; CDR3 protein: CASGGLQETQYF; CDR3 DNA: TGTGCCAGCGGGGGGCTACAAGAGACCCAGTACTTC
V gene: TRBV11-1; J gene: TRBJ2-2; clone size: few; D gene: TRBD2; CDR3 protein: CASSLPTGGPTSGRATGELFF; CDR3 DNA: TGTGCCAGCAGCTTACCAACAGGGGGACCGACTAGCGGGAGGGCCACCGGGGAGCTGTTTTTT
V gene: TRBV7-8; J gene: TRBJ2-1; clone size: few; D gene: TRBD2; CDR3 protein: CASSLSGDPNEQFF; CDR3 DNA: TGTGCCAGCAGCTTAAGCGGGGACCCCAATGAGCAGTTCTTC
V gene: TRBV20-1; J gene: TRBJ1-2; clone size: NA; D gene: TRBD1; CDR3 protein: CSARSPGQAYGYTF; CDR3 DNA: TGCAGTGCTAGGAGCCCGGGACAGGCCTATGGCTACACCTTC
V gene: TRBV28; J gene: TRBJ2-2; clone size: few; D gene: NA; CDR3 protein: CATRQMNTGELFF; CDR3 DNA: TGTGCCACCAGACAGATGAACACCGGGGAGCTGTTTTTT
V gene: TRBV2; J gene: TRBJ2-3; clone size: NA; D gene: TRBD2; CDR3 protein: CASSAGGFTDTQYF; CDR3 DNA: TGTGCCAGCAGTGCGGGGGGGTTCACAGATACGCAGTATTTT
V gene: TRBV7-8; J gene: TRBJ2-3; clone size: many; D gene: NA; CDR3 protein: CASSLAYGGLGDTQYF; CDR3 DNA: TGTGCCAGCAGCTTAGCGTACGGTGGGCTTGGAGATACGCAGTATTTT
V gene: TRBV19; J gene: TRBJ2-1; clone size: few; D gene: NA; CDR3 protein: CASSIWDTAYNEQFF; CDR3 DNA: TGTGCCAGTAGTATTTGGGACACAGCCTACAATGAGCAGTTCTTC
V gene: TRBV4-1; J gene: TRBJ1-1; clone size: few; D gene: NA; CDR3 protein: CASSQGPMGTEASF; CDR3 DNA: TGCGCCAGCAGCCAAGGGCCCATGGGCACTGAAGCTTCCTTT
V gene: TRBV4-3; J gene: TRBJ2-7; clone size: NA; D gene: TRBD1; CDR3 protein: CASSQDTTGTGYEQYF; CDR3 DNA: TGCGCCAGCAGCCAAGATACGACCGGGACAGGGTACGAGCAGTACTTC
V gene: TRBV15; J gene: TRBJ2-1; clone size: many; D gene: NA; CDR3 protein: CATSRDRGINEQFF; CDR3 DNA: TGTGCCACCAGCAGAGATAGGGGGATCAATGAGCAGTTCTTC
V gene: TRBV12-3/TRBV12-4; J gene: TRBJ1-2; clone size: many; D gene: NA; CDR3 protein: CASSLWQNYGYTF; CDR3 DNA: TGTGCCAGCAGTTTATGGCAGAACTATGGCTACACCTTC
V gene: TRBV13; J gene: TRBJ2-3; clone size: NA; D gene: NA; CDR3 protein: CASSSPGIPPTDTQYF; CDR3 DNA: TGTGCCAGCAGCTCTCCAGGGATTCCCCCCACAGATACGCAGTATTTT
V gene: TRBV5-1; J gene: TRBJ1-5; clone size: NA; D gene: TRBD1; CDR3 protein: CASSYTGDSNQPQHF; CDR3 DNA: TGCGCCAGCAGCTATACAGGGGATAGCAATCAGCCCCAGCATTTT
V gene: TRBV4-1; J gene: TRBJ2-7; clone size: NA; D gene: TRBD1; CDR3 protein: CASSQGGPGQGAYEQYF; CDR3 DNA: TGCGCCAGCAGCCAAGGGGGGCCAGGACAGGGGGCCTACGAGCAGTACTTC
V gene: TRBV6-5; J gene: TRBJ2-7; clone size: NA; D gene: TRBD2; CDR3 protein: CASSYSRGGSYEQYF; CDR3 DNA: TGTGCCAGCAGTTACTCGCGGGGGGGGTCCTACGAGCAGTACTTC
V gene: TRBV4-2; J gene: TRBJ2-3; clone size: NA; D gene: NA; CDR3 protein: CASSQGALVAGSEDTQYF; CDR3 DNA: TGTGCCAGCAGCCAAGGGGCTTTGGTGGCGGGCTCAGAAGATACGCAGTATTTT
V gene: TRBV29-1; J gene: TRBJ1-3; clone size: NA; D gene: NA; CDR3 protein: CSVRGTGNTIYF; CDR3 DNA: TGCAGCGTTAGGGGAACTGGAAACACCATATATTTT
V gene: TRBV20-1; J gene: TRBJ1-1; clone size: many; D gene: NA; CDR3 protein: CSARDRDFTEAFF; CDR3 DNA: TGCAGTGCTAGAGATAGGGATTTCACTGAAGCTTTCTTT
V gene: TRBV5-1; J gene: TRBJ2-7; clone size: many; D gene: NA; CDR3 protein: CASSSYRAKGGYEQYF; CDR3 DNA: TGCGCCAGCAGCTCCTACCGGGCAAAGGGGGGTTACGAGCAGTACTTC
V gene: TRBV6-1; J gene: TRBJ2-7; clone size: NA; D gene: NA; CDR3 protein: CASQHSYEQYF; CDR3 DNA: TGTGCCAGCCAACACTCCTACGAGCAGTACTTC
V gene: TRBV29-1; J gene: TRBJ2-2; clone size: many; D gene: NA; CDR3 protein: CSVIDGNTGELFF; CDR3 DNA: TGCAGCGTAATCGACGGAAACACCGGGGAGCTGTTTTTT
V gene: TRBV29-1; J gene: TRBJ2-5; clone size: many; D gene: NA; CDR3 protein: CSVIFYRAQETQYF; CDR3 DNA: TGCAGCGTTATTTTCTACAGGGCCCAAGAGACCCAGTACTTC
V gene: TRBV6-2/TRBV6-3; J gene: TRBJ2-5; clone size: few; D gene: NA; CDR3 protein: CASITDSRETQYF; CDR3 DNA: TGTGCCAGCATAACCGACTCTAGAGAGACCCAGTACTTC
V gene: TRBV29-1; J gene: TRBJ1-2; clone size: many; D gene: TRBD1; CDR3 protein: CSAVTGAPGYGYTF; CDR3 DNA: TGCAGCGCGGTAACAGGGGCCCCCGGCTATGGCTACACCTTC
V gene: TRBV20-1; J gene: TRBJ2-7; clone size: NA; D gene: NA; CDR3 protein: CSARDPLRGYEQYF; CDR3 DNA: TGCAGTGCTAGAGACCCCCTGCGGGGCTACGAGCAGTACTTC
V gene: TRBV7-2; J gene: TRBJ2-7; clone size: many; D gene: TRBD2; CDR3 protein: CASTKMGVAGSSYEQYF; CDR3 DNA: TGTGCCAGCACAAAGATGGGAGTAGCGGGAAGCTCCTACGAGCAGTACTTC
V gene: TRBV7-2; J gene: TRBJ1-1; clone size: many; D gene: TRBD1; CDR3 protein: CASRDRGRTEAFF; CDR3 DNA: TGTGCCAGCAGAGACAGGGGGCGGACTGAAGCTTTCTTT
V gene: TRBV20-1; J gene: TRBJ2-7; clone size: NA; D gene: NA; CDR3 protein: CSARSPVSYEQYF; CDR3 DNA: TGCAGTGCTAGAAGTCCAGTCTCCTACGAGCAGTACTTC
V gene: TRBV9; J gene: TRBJ1-6; clone size: NA; D gene: NA; CDR3 protein: CASSSARSETGITINSPLHF; CDR3 DNA: TGTGCCAGCAGCTCCGCCCGGTCGGAGACAGGAATCACAATCAATTCACCCCTCCACTTT
V gene: TRBV7-6; J gene: TRBJ2-5; clone size: once; D gene: NA; CDR3 protein: CASSPGPDPVETQYF; CDR3 DNA: TGTGCCAGCAGCCCCGGACCTGACCCGGTAGAGACCCAGTACTTC